This T cell receptor (beta chain) came from a study of blood T cell repertoires in COVID-19. Study as a whole: Both acute and convalescent COVID-19 samples were obtained from the United States, Italy and Spain. The cDNA or gDNA used as material had been derived from T cells, B-cell-depleted T cells, or PBMCs.

As concerns this clone: Relative to the germline gene, one junction end is altered; a read error may explain this.

Germline assignment: CDR1 WSHSY and CDR2 SAAADI. This CDR3 is built from 21 residues. Original processing methods: Counts of nucleated cells, estimated from reference gene primer amplification, were obtained. Some clones are missing from TCRdb's copy, which holds only in-frame ones; the method was immunoSEQ multiplex PCR. V and J calls and clone size are copied from that table; D and trimming were computed from the DNA. The table has approximately 83,000 clones, roughly 88% seen once. This sequence originates from a man aged 65 to 85 with acute or convalescent COVID-19. The chain has TRBV10-2 and TRBJ1-5; 10 positions match TRBD1. The sample consisted of peripheral blood. CDR3 sequence (DNA): TGCGCCAGCAGTGAGTCCTTCGGGGTCGACAGGGGGCCTTATAGCAGTCAGCCCCAGCATTTT. It encodes CASSESFGVDRGPYSSQPQHF.